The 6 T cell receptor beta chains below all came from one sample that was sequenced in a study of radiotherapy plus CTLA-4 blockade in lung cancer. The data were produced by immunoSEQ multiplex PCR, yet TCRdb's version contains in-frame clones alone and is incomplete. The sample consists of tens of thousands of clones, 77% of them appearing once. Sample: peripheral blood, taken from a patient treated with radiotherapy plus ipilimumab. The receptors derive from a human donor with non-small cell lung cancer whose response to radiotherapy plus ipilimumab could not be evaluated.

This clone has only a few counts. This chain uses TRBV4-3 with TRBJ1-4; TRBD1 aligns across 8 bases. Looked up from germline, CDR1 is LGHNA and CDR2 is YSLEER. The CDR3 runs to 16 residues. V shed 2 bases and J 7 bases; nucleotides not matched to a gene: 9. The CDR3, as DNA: TGCGCCAGCAGCCAATCCCAGGGGGCAGGGGGTGAAAAACTGTTTTTT. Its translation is CASSQSQGAGGEKLFF.

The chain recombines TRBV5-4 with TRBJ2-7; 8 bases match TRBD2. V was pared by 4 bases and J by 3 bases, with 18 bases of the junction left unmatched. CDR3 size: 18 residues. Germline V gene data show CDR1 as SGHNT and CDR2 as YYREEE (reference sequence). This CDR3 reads CASSLQVSSGRPIYEQYF. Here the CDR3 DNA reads TGTGCCAGCAGCCTCCAAGTTTCTAGCGGGCGGCCGATCTACGAGCAGTACTTC.

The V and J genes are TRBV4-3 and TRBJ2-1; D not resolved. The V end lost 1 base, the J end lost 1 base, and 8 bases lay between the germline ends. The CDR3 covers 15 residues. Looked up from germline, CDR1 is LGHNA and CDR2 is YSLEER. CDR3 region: CASSQAPVSYNEQFF. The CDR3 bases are TGCGCCAGCAGCCAAGCCCCTGTTTCCTACAATGAGCAGTTCTTC.

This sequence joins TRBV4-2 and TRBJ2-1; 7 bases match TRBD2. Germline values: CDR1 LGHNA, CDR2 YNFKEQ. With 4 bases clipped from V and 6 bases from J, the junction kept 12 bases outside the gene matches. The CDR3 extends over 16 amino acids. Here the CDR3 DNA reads TGTGCCAGCAGCCCAGGCCGAGGACTAGTTATCAATGAGCAGTTCTTC. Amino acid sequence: CASSPGRGLVINEQFF.

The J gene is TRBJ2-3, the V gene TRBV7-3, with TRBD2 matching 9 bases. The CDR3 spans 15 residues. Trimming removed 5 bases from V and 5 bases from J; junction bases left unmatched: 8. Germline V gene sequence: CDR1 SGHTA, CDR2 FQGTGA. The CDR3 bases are TGTGCCAGCAGCCGCGGGGGGGCTTTCGAAGATACGCAGTATTTT. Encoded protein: CASSRGGAFEDTQYF.

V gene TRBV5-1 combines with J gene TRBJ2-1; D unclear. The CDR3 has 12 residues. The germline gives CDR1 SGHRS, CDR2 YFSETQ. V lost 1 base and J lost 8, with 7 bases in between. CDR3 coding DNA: TGCGCCAGCAGCTTGATGGCCGATGAGCAGTTCTTC. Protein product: CASSLMADEQFF.